This T cell receptor (beta chain) originates from a study of T-cell reconstitution after alpha-beta-depleted transplantation in children. Findings and limits, study-wide: After transplant, at about two months, alpha-beta T cells were reportedly derived from several hundred expanded graft clones. At one year after transplant, newly produced T cells mostly accounted for T-cell counts and diversity. The study traced high day-60 TCRbeta diversity in some patients to surviving recipient T cells and thymic progenitors.

For TCRbeta, the library was prepared with unique molecular identifiers. TCRdb redid the calling of the PCR reads with MiXCR, one entry per CDR3 protein. The data hold some 450,000 distinct CDR3 sequences, with 43% observed a single time. Worth noting for this clonotype: What it binds is unknown.

The CDR3 has 14 amino acids. The J segment lost 5 bases and the V segment lost 6 bases, leaving 5 bases of the junction unmatched. The V gene's germline CDR1 is MNHNS and CDR2 SASEGT. Sample: PBMCs, taken before TCRalphabeta/CD19-depleted stem cell transplant. The chain uses TRBV6-1 and TRBJ2-1, with 9 bases lining up with TRBD2. This receptor was identified in a girl between 2 and 10 years old with aplastic anemia, due to receive a stem cell transplant. The CDR3 here is CASSLSGGNNEQFF. The CDR3 DNA is TGTGCCAGCAGCCTTAGCGGGGGCAACAATGAGCAGTTCTTC.